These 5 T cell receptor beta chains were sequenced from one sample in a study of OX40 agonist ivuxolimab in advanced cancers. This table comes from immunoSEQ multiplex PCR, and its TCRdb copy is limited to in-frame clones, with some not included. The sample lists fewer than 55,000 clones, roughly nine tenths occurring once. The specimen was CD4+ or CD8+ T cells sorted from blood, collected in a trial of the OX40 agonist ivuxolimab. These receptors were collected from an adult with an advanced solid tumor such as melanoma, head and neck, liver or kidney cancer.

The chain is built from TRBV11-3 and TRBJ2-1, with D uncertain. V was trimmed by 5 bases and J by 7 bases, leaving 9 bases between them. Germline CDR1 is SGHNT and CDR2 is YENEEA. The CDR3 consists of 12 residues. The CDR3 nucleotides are TGTGCCAGCAGCATCCAAGGTAATGAGCAGTTCTTC. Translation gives CASSIQGNEQFF.

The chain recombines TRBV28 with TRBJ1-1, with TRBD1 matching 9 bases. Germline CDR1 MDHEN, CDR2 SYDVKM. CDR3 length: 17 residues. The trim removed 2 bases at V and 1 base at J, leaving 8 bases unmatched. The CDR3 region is CASSLARQGVKNTEAFF. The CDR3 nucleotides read TGTGCCAGCAGTTTAGCTAGACAGGGGGTAAAGAACACTGAAGCTTTCTTT.

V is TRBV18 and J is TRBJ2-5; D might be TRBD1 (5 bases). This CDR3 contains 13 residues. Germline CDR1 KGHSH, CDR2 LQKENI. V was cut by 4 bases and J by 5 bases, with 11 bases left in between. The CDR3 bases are TGTGCCAGCTCACGTGCAGGGCTGGAGACCCAGTACTTC. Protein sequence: CASSRAGLETQYF. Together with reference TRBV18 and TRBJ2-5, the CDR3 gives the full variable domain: NAGVMQNPRHLVRRRGQEARLRCSPMKGHSHVYWYRQLPEEGLKFMVYLQKENIIDESGMPKERFSAEFPKEGPSILRIQQVVRGDSAAYFCASSRAGLETQYFGPGTRLLVL.

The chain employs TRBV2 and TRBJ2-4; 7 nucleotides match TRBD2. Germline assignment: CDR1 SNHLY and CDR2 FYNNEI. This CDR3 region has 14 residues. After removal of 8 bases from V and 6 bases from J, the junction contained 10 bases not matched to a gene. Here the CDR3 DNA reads TGTGCCAGCTTTCGGGCTAGCGGACCAAACATTCAGTACTTC. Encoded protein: CASFRASGPNIQYF.

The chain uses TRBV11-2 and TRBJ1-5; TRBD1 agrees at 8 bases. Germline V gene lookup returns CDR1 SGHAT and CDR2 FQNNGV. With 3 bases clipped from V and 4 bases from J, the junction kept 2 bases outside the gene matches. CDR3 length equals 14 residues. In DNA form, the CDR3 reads TGTGCCAGCAGCTTCCAGGGGGCGAATCAGCCCCAGCATTTT. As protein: CASSFQGANQPQHF.